This is a list of T cell receptor beta chains from one sample in a study of vaccination and CD4 T cells after COVID-19. These TCRs' antigens remain unknown. TCRdb used MiXCR to reprocess the PCR reads, holding one entry per CDR3 protein. There are some 14,000 distinct CDR3 sequences in the sample; about 29% occur only once, and 15% to 20% lies in the top ten. The material was CD4+ T cells from blood, cultured in vitro, obtained before SARS-CoV-2 vaccination. These receptors were obtained from a human donor who received a COVID-19 vaccine. CDR3s include the opening cysteine and the closing phenylalanine or tryptophan. The D gene is left open where the match is weak. Not every row has a clone size; where given, it reads once, few, many or a size class.

clone_size: few
d_call: .
j_call: TRBJ1-4
v_call: TRBV7-9
cdr3_aa: CASLKGRIPSTNEKLFF
cdr3_nt: TGTGCCAGCCTCAAGGGCCGGATTCCAAGCACTAATGAAAAACTGTTTTTT

clone_size: .
d_call: .
j_call: TRBJ1-6
v_call: TRBV11-3
cdr3_aa: CASSLEGPNSPLHF
cdr3_nt: TGTGCCAGCAGCTTAGAAGGCCCCAATTCACCCCTCCACTTT

clone_size: medium-sized
d_call: .
j_call: TRBJ1-5
v_call: TRBV2
cdr3_aa: CASSEGNLSNQPQHF
cdr3_nt: TGTGCCAGCAGTGAAGGGAATCTTAGCAATCAGCCCCAGCATTTT

clone_size: few
d_call: TRBD1
j_call: TRBJ1-5
v_call: TRBV30
cdr3_aa: CAWSSLDRGTQPQHF
cdr3_nt: TGTGCCTGGAGTAGTCTGGACAGGGGTACTCAGCCCCAGCATTTT

clone_size: .
d_call: .
j_call: TRBJ2-7
v_call: TRBV7-2
cdr3_aa: CASSPGPAYEQYF
cdr3_nt: TGTGCCAGCAGCCCAGGACCGGCCTACGAGCAGTACTTC

clone_size: .
d_call: .
j_call: TRBJ1-1
v_call: TRBV7-9
cdr3_aa: CASSWRQPEAFF
cdr3_nt: TGTGCCAGCAGCTGGAGACAGCCAGAAGCTTTCTTT

clone_size: once
d_call: TRBD2
j_call: TRBJ2-7
v_call: TRBV27
cdr3_aa: CASVGTTPYEQYF
cdr3_nt: TGTGCCAGCGTTGGGACTACACCCTACGAGCAGTACTTC

clone_size: .
d_call: .
j_call: TRBJ1-6
v_call: TRBV12-3/TRBV12-4
cdr3_aa: CASSLQGGNSPLHF
cdr3_nt: TGTGCCAGCAGTTTACAGGGTGGGAATTCACCCCTCCACTTT

clone_size: .
d_call: TRBD1
j_call: TRBJ1-1
v_call: TRBV5-1
cdr3_aa: CASSLVPGQGATEAFF
cdr3_nt: TGCGCCAGCAGCTTGGTTCCGGGACAGGGGGCCACTGAAGCTTTCTTT

clone_size: few
d_call: TRBD2
j_call: TRBJ2-3
v_call: TRBV12-3/TRBV12-4
cdr3_aa: CASSPGLAGADTQYF
cdr3_nt: TGTGCCAGCAGCCCCGGACTAGCGGGGGCAGATACGCAGTATTTT

clone_size: .
d_call: TRBD2
j_call: TRBJ2-1
v_call: TRBV6-1
cdr3_aa: CASGAASGYNEQFF
cdr3_nt: TGTGCCAGCGGAGCGGCTAGCGGGTACAATGAGCAGTTCTTC

clone_size: .
d_call: TRBD1
j_call: TRBJ2-1
v_call: TRBV25-1
cdr3_aa: CASSGDRSSYNEQFF
cdr3_nt: TGTGCCAGCAGTGGGGACAGAAGCTCCTACAATGAGCAGTTCTTC

clone_size: .
d_call: .
j_call: TRBJ1-5
v_call: TRBV12-5
cdr3_aa: CASGLTTGIGGQPQHF
cdr3_nt: TGTGCTAGTGGTCTAACCACCGGGATCGGTGGGCAGCCCCAGCATTTT

clone_size: few
d_call: .
j_call: TRBJ1-1
v_call: TRBV19
cdr3_aa: CASSKMAGLNTEAFF
cdr3_nt: TGTGCCAGTAGTAAAATGGCAGGGCTGAACACTGAAGCTTTCTTT

clone_size: few
d_call: TRBD2
j_call: TRBJ2-2
v_call: TRBV4-2
cdr3_aa: CASSQDPRTRRITGELFF
cdr3_nt: TGTGCCAGCAGCCAAGATCCCCGGACTAGGAGGATCACCGGGGAGCTGTTTTTT

clone_size: .
d_call: TRBD2
j_call: TRBJ2-5
v_call: TRBV19
cdr3_aa: CASSRSGGPGETQYF
cdr3_nt: TGTGCCAGTAGTAGGAGCGGGGGGCCCGGGGAGACCCAGTACTTC

clone_size: once
d_call: .
j_call: TRBJ2-3
v_call: TRBV10-3
cdr3_aa: CAISATDTQYF
cdr3_nt: TGTGCCATCAGTGCCACAGATACGCAGTATTTT

clone_size: .
d_call: .
j_call: TRBJ1-2
v_call: TRBV27
cdr3_aa: CATTSGGNGYTF
cdr3_nt: TGTGCCACCACCAGCGGGGGAAATGGCTACACCTTC

clone_size: few
d_call: .
j_call: TRBJ2-1
v_call: TRBV24-1
cdr3_aa: CAASSDRSSYNEQFF
cdr3_nt: TGTGCCGCGTCTTCGGACCGATCCTCCTACAATGAGCAGTTCTTC

clone_size: .
d_call: TRBD1
j_call: TRBJ1-1
v_call: TRBV6-1
cdr3_aa: CASSVDRGSTEAFF
cdr3_nt: TGTGCCAGCAGTGTGGACAGGGGGTCGACTGAAGCTTTCTTT

clone_size: few
d_call: .
j_call: TRBJ1-1
v_call: TRBV29-1
cdr3_aa: CSVPRSGGEAFF
cdr3_nt: TGCAGCGTCCCCCGCTCGGGGGGTGAAGCTTTCTTT

clone_size: .
d_call: .
j_call: TRBJ1-3
v_call: TRBV5-1
cdr3_aa: CASSLAQDTGNTIYF
cdr3_nt: TGCGCCAGCAGCTTGGCACAGGACACTGGAAACACCATATATTTT

clone_size: few
d_call: .
j_call: TRBJ1-2
v_call: TRBV20-1
cdr3_aa: CSAREMRAWGSDYGYTF
cdr3_nt: TGCAGTGCTAGAGAGATGCGAGCGTGGGGATCCGACTATGGCTACACCTTC

clone_size: few
d_call: TRBD2
j_call: TRBJ2-5
v_call: TRBV6-5
cdr3_aa: CASSSLAGGGETQYF
cdr3_nt: TGTGCCAGCAGTTCACTAGCGGGGGGAGGAGAGACCCAGTACTTC

clone_size: .
d_call: .
j_call: TRBJ2-7
v_call: TRBV11-3
cdr3_aa: CASSLEAGNEQYF
cdr3_nt: TGTGCCAGCAGCTTAGAGGCGGGGAACGAGCAGTACTTC

clone_size: few
d_call: .
j_call: TRBJ2-3
v_call: TRBV30
cdr3_aa: CAWARSGWGTDTQYF
cdr3_nt: TGTGCCTGGGCTCGATCGGGGTGGGGGACAGATACGCAGTATTTT

clone_size: .
d_call: .
j_call: TRBJ1-2
v_call: TRBV3-1
cdr3_aa: CASSQDRRGYGYTF
cdr3_nt: TGTGCCAGCAGCCAAGATCGGCGGGGCTATGGCTACACCTTC

clone_size: few
d_call: TRBD1
j_call: TRBJ1-5
v_call: TRBV6-1
cdr3_aa: CASGRTGITYSNQPQHF
cdr3_nt: TGTGCCAGCGGTCGGACAGGGATTACGTATAGCAATCAGCCCCAGCATTTT

clone_size: .
d_call: .
j_call: TRBJ1-5
v_call: TRBV20-1
cdr3_aa: CSARPSLNQPQHF
cdr3_nt: TGCAGTGCTAGACCATCCCTCAATCAGCCCCAGCATTTT

clone_size: few
d_call: .
j_call: TRBJ1-6
v_call: TRBV5-4
cdr3_aa: CASSLGTGPSPLHF
cdr3_nt: TGTGCCAGCAGCTTGGGCACAGGACCTTCACCCCTCCACTTT

clone_size: .
d_call: TRBD1
j_call: TRBJ1-1
v_call: TRBV5-1
cdr3_aa: CASNPGQGANTEAFF
cdr3_nt: TGCGCCAGCAACCCGGGACAGGGAGCGAACACTGAAGCTTTCTTT

clone_size: few
d_call: .
j_call: TRBJ1-2
v_call: TRBV20-1
cdr3_aa: CSASRFSSGEDGYTF
cdr3_nt: TGCAGTGCTAGTAGGTTTTCATCGGGGGAGGATGGCTACACCTTC

clone_size: .
d_call: TRBD1
j_call: TRBJ1-1
v_call: TRBV19
cdr3_aa: CASGDRANTEAFF
cdr3_nt: TGTGCCAGTGGTGACAGGGCGAACACTGAAGCTTTCTTT

clone_size: few
d_call: .
j_call: TRBJ2-1
v_call: TRBV20-1
cdr3_aa: CSAFPIGSYNEQFF
cdr3_nt: TGCAGTGCCTTCCCCATTGGATCCTACAATGAGCAGTTCTTC

clone_size: .
d_call: .
j_call: TRBJ1-5
v_call: TRBV2
cdr3_aa: CASSFSGVDQPQHF
cdr3_nt: TGTGCCAGCAGTTTTTCTGGCGTGGATCAGCCCCAGCATTTT

clone_size: few
d_call: .
j_call: TRBJ1-1
v_call: TRBV12-3/TRBV12-4
cdr3_aa: CASSLPGHTEAFF
cdr3_nt: TGTGCCAGCAGTTTGCCGGGTCACACTGAAGCTTTCTTT

clone_size: .
d_call: TRBD1
j_call: TRBJ2-2
v_call: TRBV27
cdr3_aa: CASSKRQGWTGELFF
cdr3_nt: TGTGCCAGCAGTAAACGACAGGGATGGACCGGGGAGCTGTTTTTT

clone_size: .
d_call: TRBD1
j_call: TRBJ2-2
v_call: TRBV6-1
cdr3_aa: CASRTGTGTANTGELFF
cdr3_nt: TGTGCCAGCAGAACCGGGACAGGGACCGCGAACACCGGGGAGCTGTTTTTT

clone_size: few
d_call: TRBD1
j_call: TRBJ1-5
v_call: TRBV5-8
cdr3_aa: CASSFPQGLSNQPQHF
cdr3_nt: TGTGCCAGCAGCTTTCCACAGGGGTTGAGCAATCAGCCCCAGCATTTT

clone_size: .
d_call: TRBD2
j_call: TRBJ2-3
v_call: TRBV20-1
cdr3_aa: CSALGGGTQYF
cdr3_nt: TGCAGTGCTCTCGGGGGGGGTACGCAGTATTTT

clone_size: .
d_call: .
j_call: TRBJ1-6
v_call: TRBV20-1
cdr3_aa: CSAREGDSPLHF
cdr3_nt: TGCAGTGCTAGAGAAGGGGATTCACCCCTCCACTTT

clone_size: .
d_call: TRBD2
j_call: TRBJ2-3
v_call: TRBV12-3/TRBV12-4
cdr3_aa: CASKNGPSGGAHTDTQYF
cdr3_nt: TGTGCCAGCAAAAATGGTCCTAGCGGGGGGGCGCACACAGATACGCAGTATTTT

clone_size: .
d_call: TRBD1
j_call: TRBJ2-7
v_call: TRBV10-2
cdr3_aa: CATQGGTGHYEQYF
cdr3_nt: TGCGCCACCCAAGGTGGGACAGGGCACTACGAGCAGTACTTC

clone_size: .
d_call: TRBD2
j_call: TRBJ2-3
v_call: TRBV10-3
cdr3_aa: CAISGTSGGAGVTDTQYF
cdr3_nt: TGTGCCATCAGTGGGACTAGCGGGGGGGCCGGCGTCACAGATACGCAGTATTTT

clone_size: few
d_call: .
j_call: TRBJ2-7
v_call: TRBV6-1
cdr3_aa: CASSEEGPTYEQYF
cdr3_nt: TGTGCCAGCAGTGAAGAGGGCCCCACCTACGAGCAGTACTTC

clone_size: .
d_call: .
j_call: TRBJ1-2
v_call: TRBV2
cdr3_aa: CASSEGQYYGYTF
cdr3_nt: TGTGCCAGCAGCGAGGGACAATACTATGGCTACACCTTC

clone_size: .
d_call: .
j_call: TRBJ1-1
v_call: TRBV3-1
cdr3_aa: CASSPPPGQTKNTEAFF
cdr3_nt: TGTGCCAGCAGCCCACCTCCGGGACAAACTAAGAACACTGAAGCTTTCTTT

clone_size: .
d_call: TRBD2
j_call: TRBJ2-1
v_call: TRBV5-4
cdr3_aa: CASSLVGRGGLNEQFF
cdr3_nt: TGTGCCAGCAGCTTGGTAGGGCGGGGGGGCCTGAATGAGCAGTTCTTC

clone_size: few
d_call: .
j_call: TRBJ1-6
v_call: TRBV27
cdr3_aa: CASSRDTGPSYNSPLHF
cdr3_nt: TGTGCCAGCAGCCGCGATACAGGGCCGAGTTATAATTCACCCCTCCACTTT

clone_size: .
d_call: .
j_call: TRBJ2-7
v_call: TRBV24-1
cdr3_aa: CATSDPPQGHIYEQYF
cdr3_nt: TGTGCCACCAGTGACCCGCCCCAGGGTCATATCTACGAGCAGTACTTC

clone_size: few
d_call: TRBD1
j_call: TRBJ1-5
v_call: TRBV30
cdr3_aa: CAWTAGTGDQPQHF
cdr3_nt: TGTGCCTGGACCGCCGGGACAGGGGATCAGCCCCAGCATTTT

clone_size: .
d_call: .
j_call: TRBJ2-1
v_call: TRBV5-6
cdr3_aa: CASSFVRHLGGAPNEQFF
cdr3_nt: TGTGCCAGCAGCTTTGTCCGGCATCTGGGGGGGGCCCCCAATGAGCAGTTCTTC

clone_size: few
d_call: .
j_call: TRBJ2-3
v_call: TRBV4-2
cdr3_aa: CASSQGSPGDTQYF
cdr3_nt: TGTGCCAGCAGCCAAGGTTCCCCCGGAGATACGCAGTATTTT

clone_size: .
d_call: .
j_call: TRBJ2-7
v_call: TRBV7-5
cdr3_aa: CISVPTLGGPILLSSYEQYF
cdr3_nt: .

clone_size: once
d_call: .
j_call: TRBJ2-7
v_call: TRBV9
cdr3_aa: CASSVVSGQSVYEQYF
cdr3_nt: TGTGCCAGCAGCGTAGTAAGCGGGCAGTCGGTCTACGAGCAGTACTTC

clone_size: .
d_call: TRBD2
j_call: TRBJ2-3
v_call: TRBV2
cdr3_aa: CASSEDGGGAAQYF
cdr3_nt: TGTGCCAGCAGTGAAGATGGCGGGGGGGCCGCGCAGTATTTT

clone_size: few
d_call: TRBD1
j_call: TRBJ2-2
v_call: TRBV23-1
cdr3_aa: CASTPPTGLTGELFF
cdr3_nt: TGCGCCAGCACCCCCCCGACAGGGCTAACCGGGGAGCTGTTTTTT

clone_size: few
d_call: TRBD2
j_call: TRBJ2-3
v_call: TRBV6-4
cdr3_aa: CASSSLAGGTDTQYF
cdr3_nt: TGTGCCAGCAGTTCACTAGCGGGGGGCACAGATACGCAGTATTTT

clone_size: .
d_call: TRBD2
j_call: TRBJ2-1
v_call: TRBV9
cdr3_aa: CASSIGTSGFEQFF
cdr3_nt: TGTGCCAGCAGCATAGGGACTAGCGGATTCGAGCAGTTCTTC

clone_size: few
d_call: .
j_call: TRBJ1-2
v_call: TRBV9
cdr3_aa: CASSVAGTRDYGYTF
cdr3_nt: TGTGCCAGCAGCGTAGCCGGGACACGTGACTATGGCTACACCTTC